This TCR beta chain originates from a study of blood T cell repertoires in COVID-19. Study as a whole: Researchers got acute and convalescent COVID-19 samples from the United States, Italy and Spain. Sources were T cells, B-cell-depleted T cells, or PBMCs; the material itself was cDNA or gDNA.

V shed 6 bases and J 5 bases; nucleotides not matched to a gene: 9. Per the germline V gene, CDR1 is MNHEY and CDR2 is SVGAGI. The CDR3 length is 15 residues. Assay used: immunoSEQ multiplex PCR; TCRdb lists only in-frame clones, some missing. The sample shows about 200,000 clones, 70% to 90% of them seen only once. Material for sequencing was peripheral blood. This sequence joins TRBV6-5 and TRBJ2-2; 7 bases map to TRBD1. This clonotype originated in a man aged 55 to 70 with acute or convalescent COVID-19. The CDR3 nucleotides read TGTGCCAGCAGGGAGAGGGGGCGCGGGACCGGGGAGCTGTTTTTT. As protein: CASRERGRGTGELFF.